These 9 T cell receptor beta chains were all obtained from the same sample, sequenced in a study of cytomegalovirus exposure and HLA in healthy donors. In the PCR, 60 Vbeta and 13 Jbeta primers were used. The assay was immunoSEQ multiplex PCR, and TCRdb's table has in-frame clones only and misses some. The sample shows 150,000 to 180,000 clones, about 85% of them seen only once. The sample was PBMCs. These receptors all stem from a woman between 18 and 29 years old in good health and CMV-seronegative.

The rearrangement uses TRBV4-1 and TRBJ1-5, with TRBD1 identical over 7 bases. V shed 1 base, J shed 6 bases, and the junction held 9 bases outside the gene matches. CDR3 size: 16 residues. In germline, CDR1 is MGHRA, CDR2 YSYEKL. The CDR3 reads CASSQAPGQPPQPQHF. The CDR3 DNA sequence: TGCGCCAGCAGCCAAGCACCGGGACAGCCGCCTCAGCCCCAGCATTTT.

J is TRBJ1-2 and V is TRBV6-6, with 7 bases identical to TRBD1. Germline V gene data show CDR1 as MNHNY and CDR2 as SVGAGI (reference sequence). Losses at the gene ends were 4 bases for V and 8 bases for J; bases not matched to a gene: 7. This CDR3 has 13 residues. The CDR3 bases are TGTGCCAGCAGTTCCCGACAGGGCCAAGGCTACACCTTC. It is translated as CASSSRQGQGYTF.

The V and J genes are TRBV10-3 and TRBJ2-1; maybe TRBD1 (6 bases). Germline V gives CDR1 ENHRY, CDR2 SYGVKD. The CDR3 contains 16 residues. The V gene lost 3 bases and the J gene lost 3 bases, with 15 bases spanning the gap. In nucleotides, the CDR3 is TGTGCCATCAGTGAAAGGGCAGGGGCAAGCTACAATGAGCAGTTCTTC. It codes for CAISERAGASYNEQFF.

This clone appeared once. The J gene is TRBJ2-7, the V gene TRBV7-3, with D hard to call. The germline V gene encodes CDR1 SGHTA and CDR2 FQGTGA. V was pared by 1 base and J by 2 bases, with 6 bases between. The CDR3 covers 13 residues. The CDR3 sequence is CASSLSSAYEQYF. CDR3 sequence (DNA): TGTGCCAGCAGCTTAAGTTCTGCCTACGAGCAGTACTTC. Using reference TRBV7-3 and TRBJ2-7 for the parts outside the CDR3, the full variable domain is GAGVSQTPSNKVTEKGKYVELRCDPISGHTALYWYRQSLGQGPEFLIYFQGTGAADDSGLPNDRFFAVRPEGSVSTLKIQRTERGDSAVYLCASSLSSAYEQYFGPGTRLTVT.

CDR3 in DNA: TGTGCCAGCAGGCCAGGAGGGAGGAATCAGCCCCAGCATTTT. The encoded protein is CASRPGGRNQPQHF. The chain employs TRBV28 and TRBJ1-5, with D unclear. With 6 bases removed from V and 4 bases from J, the gap between germline ends came to 13 bases. This CDR3 has 14 amino acids. Germline V gene lookup returns CDR1 MDHEN and CDR2 SYDVKM.

The CDR3 is CASRTGGVGTQYF. CDR3 coding DNA: TGTGCCAGCAGAACAGGGGGCGTTGGTACGCAGTATTTT. The V and J genes are TRBV27 and TRBJ2-3, with TRBD1 matching over 9 bases. Germline lookup yields CDR1 MNHEY and CDR2 SMNVEV (reference sequence). There are 13 residues in the CDR3. Trimming cost V 6 bases and J 8 bases; bases outside gene matches: 6.

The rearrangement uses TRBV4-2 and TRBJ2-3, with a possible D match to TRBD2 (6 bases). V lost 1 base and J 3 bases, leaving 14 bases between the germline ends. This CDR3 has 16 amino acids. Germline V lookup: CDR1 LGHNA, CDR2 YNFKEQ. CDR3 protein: CASSQVLASATDTQYF. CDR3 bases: TGTGCCAGCAGCCAAGTTTTGGCTAGCGCTACAGATACGCAGTATTTT.

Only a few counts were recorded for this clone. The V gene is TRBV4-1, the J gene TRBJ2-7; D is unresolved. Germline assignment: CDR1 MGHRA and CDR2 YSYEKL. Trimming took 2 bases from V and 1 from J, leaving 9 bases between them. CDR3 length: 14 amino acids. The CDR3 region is CASSQTPVSYEQYF. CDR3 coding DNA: TGCGCCAGCAGCCAAACCCCGGTTTCCTACGAGCAGTACTTC.

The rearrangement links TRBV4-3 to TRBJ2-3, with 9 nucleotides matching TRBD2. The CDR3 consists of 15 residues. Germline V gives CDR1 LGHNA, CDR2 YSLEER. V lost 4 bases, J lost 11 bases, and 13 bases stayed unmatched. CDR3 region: CASSRVAGGPIEQYF. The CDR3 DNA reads TGCGCCAGCAGCCGGGTTGCGGGAGGGCCTATCGAGCAGTATTTT.